A single sample is the source of the 21 T cell receptor beta chains below, sequenced in a study of blood T cell repertoires in COVID-19. Here immunoSEQ multiplex PCR was the method, and the copy in TCRdb shows in-frame clones only, minus some. The table records about 140,000 clones, over 70% of them present only once. The sample was peripheral blood. These receptors were taken from a woman aged 55-69 years with acute or convalescent COVID-19.

The chain joins TRBV2 to TRBJ1-1, with no clear D. There are 15 residues in the CDR3. Germline V gene data show CDR1 as SNHLY and CDR2 as FYNNEI. Deletions cut 5 bases from V and 5 bases from J, with 18 bases between. CDR3: CASSKQSPQRTEAFF. The CDR3 DNA sequence: TGTGCCAGCAGTAAGCAGAGCCCCCAGAGGACTGAAGCTTTCTTT.

The CDR3 reads CASRRDRAGSETQYF. CDR3 DNA: TGTGCCAGCAGGAGAGATCGGGCGGGGTCGGAGACCCAGTACTTC. The chain combines TRBV2 with TRBJ2-5; tentatively, D is TRBD2 (6 bases). The ends were cut back, 6 bases at V and 5 bases at J, with 19 bases in the middle. This CDR3 region has 15 residues. Germline V gene lookup returns CDR1 SNHLY and CDR2 FYNNEI.

DNA of the CDR3: TGTGCCAGCAGCTTAGCGGGGTTCAACACTGAAGCTTTCTTT. Translating it yields CASSLAGFNTEAFF. This rearrangement joins TRBV11-2 to TRBJ1-1; D call uncertain. The CDR3 length is 14 residues. Per the germline V gene, CDR1 is SGHAT and CDR2 is FQNNGV. Trimming pared 1 base from V and 2 bases from J, leaving 8 bases between.

This chain joins TRBV2 and TRBJ1-5, with TRBD1 as a possible D gene (5 bases). V was clipped by 0 bases and J by 7 bases, with 13 bases between them. The CDR3 has 15 residues. The germline gives CDR1 SNHLY, CDR2 FYNNEI. The CDR3 here is CASSEAAGGTQPQHF. The DNA for the CDR3 is TGTGCCAGCAGTGAAGCGGCGGGAGGGACGCAGCCCCAGCATTTT.

This clone was seen more than once but under ten times. The genes are TRBV9 and TRBJ1-3; TRBD1 is a possible D gene (5 bases). Trimming took 3 bases from V and 0 from J, leaving 13 bases between them. Germline CDR1 and CDR2: SGDLS and YYNGEE. The CDR3 length is 16 residues. The CDR3 reads CASSGPRGDSGNTIYF. The CDR3 bases are TGTGCCAGCAGCGGCCCTAGGGGCGACTCTGGAAACACCATATATTTT.

This clone showed up just a few times. The J gene is TRBJ1-1, the V gene TRBV5-8; D uncertain. The CDR3 spans 15 residues. Trimming shortened V by 0 bases and J by 2 bases, and 11 bases separated the two germline ends. CDR1 is SGHTS, CDR2 YDEGEE, per germline. The CDR3 DNA sequence: TGTGCCAGCAGCTTGGTAGTCAGGACTAACACTGAAGCTTTCTTT. Protein: CASSLVVRTNTEAFF.

The chain combines TRBV6-5 with TRBJ2-1, with 8 positions matching TRBD2. Trimming took 7 bases from V and 6 from J; bases not matched to a gene: 11. This CDR3 has 15 amino acids. Germline lookup yields CDR1 MNHEY and CDR2 SVGAGI. The CDR3 reads CASKGRGRLSNEQFF. Written as DNA, the CDR3 is TGTGCCAGCAAAGGTCGCGGGAGGTTAAGCAATGAGCAGTTCTTC.

The chain uses TRBV9 and TRBJ2-2; TRBD2 matches at 14 bases. Germline CDR1 is SGDLS and CDR2 is YYNGEE. V lost 0 bases and J lost 1; bases outside the gene matches: 8. The CDR3 loop spans 20 amino acids. The CDR3 is CASSVDPSGLAGVNTGELFF. The CDR3 DNA reads TGTGCCAGCAGCGTAGATCCTTCGGGACTAGCGGGAGTGAACACCGGGGAGCTGTTTTTT.

J is TRBJ2-7 and V is TRBV7-9; TRBD1 agrees at 8 bases. V lost 2 bases and J lost 0; bases outside the gene matches: 6. The CDR3 contains 16 residues. Looked up from germline, CDR1 is SEHNR and CDR2 is FQNEAQ (reference sequence). The CDR3 sequence: CASSLSRGLNSYEQYF. The CDR3 bases are TGTGCCAGCAGCTTAAGCAGGGGGCTCAACTCCTACGAGCAGTACTTC.

J is TRBJ1-1 and V is TRBV27; TRBD1 might be the D (6 bases). V dropped 6 bases and J dropped 3 bases, with 17 bases sitting between them. CDR3 length equals 15 residues. The germline V gene encodes CDR1 MNHEY and CDR2 SMNVEV (reference sequence). For the CDR3, the DNA is TGTGCCAGCAGGCGGCAGGGGTTCCGTGACACTGAAGCTTTCTTT. Translated, it gives CASRRQGFRDTEAFF.

The chain carries TRBV24-1 and TRBJ1-5; D possibly corresponds to TRBD1 (6 bases). The CDR3 loop spans 15 amino acids. CDR1 and CDR2 from the germline V gene are KGHDR and SFDVKD. V lost 3 bases to trimming and J lost 2 bases, with 10 bases between them. The CDR3 bases are TGTGCCACCAGTGATCCCCGACAGGGCAATCAGCCCCAGCATTTT. The encoded protein is CATSDPRQGNQPQHF.

The rearrangement links TRBV30 to TRBJ2-7; TRBD1 is a possible D gene (5 bases). Per germline, CDR1 GTSNPN and CDR2 SVGIG (reference sequence). With 1 base removed from V and 0 bases from J, the gap between germline ends came to 13 bases. This CDR3 is built from 15 residues. The CDR3 DNA follows: TGTGCCTGGAGTGGCGACAGCGTTAGCTCCTACGAGCAGTACTTC. Translating it yields CAWSGDSVSSYEQYF.

This clone was counted a few times. Other DNA sequences within the sample encode an identical CDR3. V is TRBV5-1 and J is TRBJ1-2; 8 bases are shared with TRBD1. Germline values: CDR1 SGHRS, CDR2 YFSETQ. The ends lost 0 bases at V and 7 bases at J; junction bases unmatched: 5. This CDR3 comprises 14 residues. Written as DNA, the CDR3 is TGCGCCAGCAGCTTGGGACAGGGGCTAGGTGGCTACACCTTC. Amino acids: CASSLGQGLGGYTF. Complete variable domain (other parts from reference TRBV5-1 and TRBJ1-2): KAGVTQTPRYLIKTRGQQVTLSCSPISGHRSVSWYQQTPGQGLQFLFEYFSETQRNKGNFPGRFSGRQFSNSRSEMNVSTLELGDSALYLCASSLGQGLGGYTFGSGTRLTVV.

In this sample, this clone turned up once. The rearrangement joins TRBV30 to TRBJ2-1, with unresolved D. V lost 5 bases and J 9 bases, leaving 11 bases between the germline ends. Germline CDR1 reads GTSNPN; CDR2 reads SVGIG (reference sequence). The CDR3 spans 11 residues. The CDR3 coding sequence is TGTGCCTGGGGAAGCTTAAGTGAGCAGTTCTTC. Protein: CAWGSLSEQFF.

In its sample, this clone was seen many times. The CDR3 DNA sequence: TGTGCCAGCAGCTTAACCGGGACTAGCGGGAGGTGGGGTACGCAGTATTTT. Encoded protein: CASSLTGTSGRWGTQYF. This chain uses TRBV7-9 with TRBJ2-3, with TRBD2 matching over 15 bases. This CDR3 has 17 amino acids. The ends lost 2 bases at V and 8 bases at J; junction bases unmatched: 8. Germline V lookup: CDR1 SEHNR, CDR2 FQNEAQ (reference sequence). Complete variable domain (other parts from reference TRBV7-9 and TRBJ2-3): DTGVSQNPRHKITKRGQNVTFRCDPISEHNRLYWYRQTLGQGPEFLTYFQNEAQLEKSRLLSDRFSAERPKGSFSTLEIQRTEQGDSAMYLCASSLTGTSGRWGTQYFGPGTRLTVL.

The rearrangement links TRBV19 to TRBJ2-1; 7 positions match TRBD1. The CDR3 sequence is 15 residues long. CDR1 is LNHDA, CDR2 SQIVND, per germline (reference sequence). The V gene end was trimmed by 6 bases and the J gene end by 1 base; junction bases not matched to a gene: 6. CDR3 in amino acids: CASSPRGLSYNEQFF. CDR3 coding DNA: TGTGCCAGTAGCCCTAGGGGGCTATCCTACAATGAGCAGTTCTTC.

The J gene is TRBJ2-1, the V gene TRBV5-1, with 11 bases fitting TRBD2. This CDR3 has 17 residues. J lost 3 bases, V lost 3 bases, and 8 bases had no gene match. Germline values: CDR1 SGHRS, CDR2 YFSETQ. The CDR3 loop reads CASSWPTSGVVYNEQFF. As DNA, the CDR3 is TGCGCCAGCAGCTGGCCGACTAGCGGGGTTGTCTACAATGAGCAGTTCTTC. The variable domain in full, with the rest retrieved from reference TRBV5-1 and TRBJ2-1, is KAGVTQTPRYLIKTRGQQVTLSCSPISGHRSVSWYQQTPGQGLQFLFEYFSETQRNKGNFPGRFSGRQFSNSRSEMNVSTLELGDSALYLCASSWPTSGVVYNEQFFGPGTRLTVL.

The J gene is TRBJ2-7, the V gene TRBV6-5, with D maybe TRBD2 (5 bases). Deletions cut 6 bases from V and 3 bases from J, with 18 bases between. The CDR3 is 15 amino acids. Germline CDR1 and CDR2: MNHEY and SVGAGI. CDR3 residues: CASSIQQGRNYEQYF. CDR3 DNA: TGTGCCAGCAGCATCCAACAAGGGAGAAACTACGAGCAGTACTTC.

This sequence joins TRBV11-2 and TRBJ2-1, with D uncertain. V lost 4 bases and J lost 11, with 12 bases in between. Per the germline V gene, CDR1 is SGHAT and CDR2 is FQNNGV. The CDR3 is 12 amino acids. This CDR3 is CASSSVARQQFF. The CDR3 DNA is TGTGCCAGCAGCTCAGTGGCGCGGCAGCAGTTCTTC.

This sequence joins TRBV7-9 and TRBJ1-1, with D uncertain. The germline V gene has CDR1 SEHNR and CDR2 FQNEAQ (reference sequence). This CDR3 region has 18 residues. V lost 1 base and J lost 4, with 22 bases in between. CDR3 nucleotide sequence: TGTGCCAGCAGCTTAGGCCAAATTGTTAGGCGCGAGGGCACTGAAGCTTTCTTT. Its translation: CASSLGQIVRREGTEAFF.

CDR3 sequence (DNA): TGTGCCAGCAGCTTACTAGCGGACCTCTCCTACGAGCAGTACTTC. Translated, it gives CASSLLADLSYEQYF. The chain links TRBV7-8 to TRBJ2-7; the match to TRBD2 covers 7 bases. This CDR3 comprises 15 residues. The germline gives CDR1 SGHVS, CDR2 FQNEAQ. J was trimmed by 0 bases and V by 2 bases; bases with no gene match: 4. The whole variable domain, filled in from reference TRBV7-8 and TRBJ2-7, reads GAGVSQSPRYKVAKRGQDVALRCDPISGHVSLFWYQQALGQGPEFLTYFQNEAQLDKSGLPSDRFFAERPEGSVSTLKIQRTQQEDSAVYLCASSLLADLSYEQYFGPGTRLTVT.